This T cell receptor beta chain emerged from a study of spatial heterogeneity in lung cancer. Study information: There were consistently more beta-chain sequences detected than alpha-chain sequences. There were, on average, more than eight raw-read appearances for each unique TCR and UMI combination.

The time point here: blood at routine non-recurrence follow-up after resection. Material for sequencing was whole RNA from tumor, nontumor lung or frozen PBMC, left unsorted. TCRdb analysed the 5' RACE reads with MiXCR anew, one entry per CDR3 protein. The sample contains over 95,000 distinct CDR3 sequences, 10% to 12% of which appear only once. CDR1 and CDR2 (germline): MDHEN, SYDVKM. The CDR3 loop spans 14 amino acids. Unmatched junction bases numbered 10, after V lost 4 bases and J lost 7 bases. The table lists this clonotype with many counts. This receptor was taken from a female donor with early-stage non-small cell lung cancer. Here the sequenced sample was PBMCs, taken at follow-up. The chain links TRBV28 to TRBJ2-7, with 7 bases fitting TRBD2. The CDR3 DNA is TGTGCCAGCAGTTCCCCTGGGGAGGGCCCGGAGCAGTACTTC. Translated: CASSSPGEGPEQYF.